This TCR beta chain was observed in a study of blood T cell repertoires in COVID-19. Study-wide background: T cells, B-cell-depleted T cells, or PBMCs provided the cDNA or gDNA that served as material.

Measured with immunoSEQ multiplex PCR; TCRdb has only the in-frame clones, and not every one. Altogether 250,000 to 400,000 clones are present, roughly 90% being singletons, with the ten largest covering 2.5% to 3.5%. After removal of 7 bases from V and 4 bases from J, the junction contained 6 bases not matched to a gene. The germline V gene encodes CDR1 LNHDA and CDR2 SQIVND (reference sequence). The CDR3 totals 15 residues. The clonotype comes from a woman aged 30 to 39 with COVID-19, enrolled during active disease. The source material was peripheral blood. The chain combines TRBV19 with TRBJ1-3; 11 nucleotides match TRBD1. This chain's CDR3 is CASTGQGATGNTIYF. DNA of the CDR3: TGTGCCAGTACCGGACAGGGGGCGACGGGAAACACCATATATTTT.